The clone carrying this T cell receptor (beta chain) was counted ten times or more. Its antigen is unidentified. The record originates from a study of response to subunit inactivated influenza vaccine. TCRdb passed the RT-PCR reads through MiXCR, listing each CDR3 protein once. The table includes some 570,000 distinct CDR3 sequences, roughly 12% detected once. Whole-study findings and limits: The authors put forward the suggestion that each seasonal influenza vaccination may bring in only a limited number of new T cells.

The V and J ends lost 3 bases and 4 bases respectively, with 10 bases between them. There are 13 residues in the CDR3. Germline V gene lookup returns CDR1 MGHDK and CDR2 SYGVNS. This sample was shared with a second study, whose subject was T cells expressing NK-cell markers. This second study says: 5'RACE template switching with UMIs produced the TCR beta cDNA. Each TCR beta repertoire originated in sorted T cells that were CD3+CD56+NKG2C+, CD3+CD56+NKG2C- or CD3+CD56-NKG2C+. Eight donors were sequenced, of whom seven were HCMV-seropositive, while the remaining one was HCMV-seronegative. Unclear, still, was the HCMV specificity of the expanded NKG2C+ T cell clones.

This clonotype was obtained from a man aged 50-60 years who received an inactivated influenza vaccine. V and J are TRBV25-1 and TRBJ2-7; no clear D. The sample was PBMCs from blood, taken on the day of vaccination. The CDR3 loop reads CASSDRVRYEQYF. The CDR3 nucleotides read TGTGCCAGCAGTGACCGGGTTAGGTACGAGCAGTACTTC.